This TCR beta chain stems from a study of blood T cell repertoires in COVID-19. About the study: COVID-19 samples collected from the United States, Italy and Spain covered acute and convalescent phases. T cells, B-cell-depleted T cells, or PBMCs provided the cDNA or gDNA that served as material.

In the original workflow: Cell counts per sample came from amplifying reference gene primers. TCRdb's copy holds only in-frame clones and misses some; the assay was immunoSEQ multiplex PCR. V and J calls and clone size are those listed in that table; D and trimming were worked out from the DNA. The repertoire includes over 150,000 clones, 80% to 90% of them detected once, and roughly 1% sits in the top ten. Germline V CDR1 and CDR2: GTSNPN, SVGIG (reference sequence). V was shortened by 0 bases and J by 6 bases, with 9 bases between the two germline ends. CDR3 length equals 13 residues. This clone has only one observation.

The rearrangement links TRBV30 to TRBJ1-5, with D tentatively TRBD1 (5 bases). The receptor was isolated from a man between 40 and 49 years old with acute or convalescent COVID-19. Source material: peripheral blood. The CDR3 coding sequence is TGTGCCTGGAGTGTAAGGGGAGGTCAGCCCCAGCATTTT. This encodes CAWSVRGGQPQHF.